This passage covers 15 T cell receptor beta chains from one sample sequenced in a study of cytotoxic CD8 clonotypes in ibrutinib-treated CLL. Measured with immunoSEQ multiplex PCR; TCRdb has only the in-frame clones, and not every one. The sample yields roughly 70,000 clones, around 84% seen once. The sequencing here drew on PBMCs, taken at disease progression, from a patient treated with ibrutinib. The receptors were gathered from a human donor with chronic lymphocytic leukemia.

This clone was counted between two and nine times. CDR3 sequence (DNA): TGTGCCAGCTCCCGCGGTGACAGCAATCAGCCCCAGCATTTT. Its protein is CASSRGDSNQPQHF. The chain combines TRBV18 with TRBJ1-5; D is ambiguous. The V gene's germline CDR1 is KGHSH and CDR2 LQKENI. Trimming shortened V by 6 bases and J by 1 base, and 10 bases separated the two germline ends. There are 14 residues in the CDR3.

This clone was picked up one time. This chain links TRBV6-5 with TRBJ1-1; tentative D call: TRBD1 (5 bases). Germline CDR1 and CDR2: MNHEY and SVGAGI. CDR3 length: 15 residues. Trimming removed 6 bases at V and 3 bases at J, with 17 bases between. Here the CDR3 reads CASSGTGLGDTEAFF. The CDR3 DNA follows: TGTGCCAGCAGCGGGACGGGACTTGGGGACACTGAAGCTTTCTTT.

J is TRBJ1-5 and V is TRBV28; TRBD1 is a possible D gene (6 bases). V lost 5 bases and J 4 bases, leaving 12 bases between the germline ends. This CDR3 has 14 amino acids. CDR1 MDHEN and CDR2 SYDVKM come from the germline V gene. CDR3 nucleotides: TGTGCCAGCAGTCCTTTCAGGGGAAATCAGCCCCAGCATTTT. Translation gives CASSPFRGNQPQHF.

This chain connects TRBV2 to TRBJ2-5, with 11 bases lining up with TRBD1. There are 15 residues in the CDR3. Germline V gives CDR1 SNHLY, CDR2 FYNNEI. J lost 1 base, V lost 6 bases, and 4 bases had no gene match. This CDR3 reads CASRAGTGGQETQYF. The CDR3 DNA sequence: TGTGCCAGCAGGGCCGGGACAGGGGGCCAAGAGACCCAGTACTTC.

This chain uses TRBV29-1 with TRBJ1-1; D gene unclear. CDR1 SQVTM and CDR2 ANQGSEA come from the germline V gene. The CDR3 totals 13 residues. V was trimmed by 4 bases and J by 1 base, leaving 10 bases between them. This CDR3 is CSVGWDRNTEAFF. Written as DNA, the CDR3 is TGCAGCGTTGGATGGGATAGGAACACTGAAGCTTTCTTT.

The chain links TRBV28 to TRBJ2-1; D unclear. This CDR3 is 10 amino acids long. V lost 2 bases and J 9 bases, leaving 2 bases between the germline ends. Germline CDR1 MDHEN, CDR2 SYDVKM. Here the CDR3 DNA reads TGTGCCAGCAGTTTACGTGAGCAGTTCTTC. Translation gives CASSLREQFF.

The chain links TRBV11-1 to TRBJ2-6; 8 nucleotides align to TRBD2. The V and J ends lost 4 bases and 1 base, in that order; junction bases with no gene match: 6. The CDR3 is 17 residues long. Looked up from germline, CDR1 is SGHAT and CDR2 is FQDESV (reference sequence). The CDR3, as DNA: TGTGCCAGCAGCTCTGGACTAGCTGGTTCTGGGGCCAACGTCCTGACTTTC. Translating it yields CASSSGLAGSGANVLTF.

This rearrangement joins TRBV5-4 to TRBJ2-3; D call uncertain. This CDR3 contains 13 residues. Per germline, CDR1 SGHNT and CDR2 YYREEE (reference sequence). V shed 4 bases and J shed 2 bases, with 8 bases lying between them. CDR3 nucleotide sequence: TGTGCCAGCAGCCCGGAGCTCACAGATACGCAGTATTTT. This translates into CASSPELTDTQYF.

This clone turned up a few times. The chain uses TRBV28 and TRBJ1-2, with 9 positions matching TRBD1. In germline, CDR1 is MDHEN, CDR2 SYDVKM. The V segment lost 5 bases and the J segment 3 bases; nucleotides outside the gene matches: 7. CDR3 length: 15 amino acids. The CDR3 here is CASSLRQGGYYGYTF. The CDR3 nucleotides read TGTGCCAGCAGTCTGCGACAGGGGGGGTACTATGGCTACACCTTC.

This sequence joins TRBV2 and TRBJ2-2; TRBD2 aligns across 13 bases. J was trimmed by 0 bases and V by 4 bases; bases with no gene match: 11. The CDR3 is 20 residues long. Germline V gene data show CDR1 as SNHLY and CDR2 as FYNNEI. The CDR3 spells CASSVWLGLAGKANTGELFF. In DNA form, the CDR3 reads TGTGCCAGCAGTGTTTGGCTGGGACTAGCGGGAAAAGCGAACACCGGGGAGCTGTTTTTT.

This clone was seen just once. This chain links TRBV4-1 with TRBJ1-5; the D is unclear. This CDR3 region has 17 residues. The germline gives CDR1 MGHRA, CDR2 YSYEKL. Trimming left V 1 base short and J 2 bases short, with 15 bases between. CDR3 nucleotide sequence: TGCGCCAGCAGCCAAGTTGTTCAAGGGCCTGGCAATCAGCCCCAGCATTTT. It yields the protein CASSQVVQGPGNQPQHF.

The count of this clone is one. This chain uses TRBV14 with TRBJ2-1; no firm D call. The CDR3 runs 16 residues. CDR1 and CDR2 (germline): SGHDN, FVKESK. The germline V and J ends were trimmed by 2 bases and 2 bases, with 13 bases remaining between them. The CDR3 DNA reads TGTGCCAGCAGCCAACTGTGGGGTATGCCCTACAATGAGCAGTTCTTC. Protein sequence: CASSQLWGMPYNEQFF.

The chain employs TRBV25-1 and TRBJ2-7, with 9 bases matching TRBD2. Germline V gives CDR1 MGHDK, CDR2 SYGVNS. The CDR3 contains 14 residues. V lost 5 bases, J lost 4 bases, and 6 bases stayed unmatched. CDR3 nucleotides: TGTGCCAGCAGTTTTAGCGGGAGCTCTTACGAGCAGTACTTC. It codes for CASSFSGSSYEQYF.

This chain links TRBV6-5 with TRBJ1-2; possibly TRBD1 for D (5 bases). The CDR3 contains 13 residues. Germline V gives CDR1 MNHEY, CDR2 SVGAGI. Deletions cut 6 bases from V and 4 bases from J, with 12 bases between. The CDR3 DNA reads as TGTGCCAGCAGCTCAGGGATTTCCTATGGCTACACCTTC. Translation gives CASSSGISYGYTF.

The rearrangement joins TRBV2 to TRBJ1-2; no firm D call. The V and J ends lost 8 bases and 3 bases respectively, with 7 bases between them. Germline assignment: CDR1 SNHLY and CDR2 FYNNEI. CDR3 length: 11 residues. CDR3 protein: CASGGDYGYTF. In DNA, the CDR3 is TGTGCCAGCGGCGGAGACTATGGCTACACCTTC.